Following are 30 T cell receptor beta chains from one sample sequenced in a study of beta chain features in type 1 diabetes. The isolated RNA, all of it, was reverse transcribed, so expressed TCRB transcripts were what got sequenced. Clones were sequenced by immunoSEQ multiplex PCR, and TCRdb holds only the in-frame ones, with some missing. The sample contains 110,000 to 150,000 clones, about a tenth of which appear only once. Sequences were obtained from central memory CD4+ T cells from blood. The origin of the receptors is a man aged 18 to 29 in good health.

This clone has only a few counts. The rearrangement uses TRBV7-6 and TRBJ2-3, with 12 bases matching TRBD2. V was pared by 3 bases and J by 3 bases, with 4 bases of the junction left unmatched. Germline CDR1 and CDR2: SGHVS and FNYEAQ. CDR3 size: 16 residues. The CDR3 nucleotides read TGTGCCAGCAGCTTCCTAGCGGGGGGGCAAACAGATACGCAGTATTTT. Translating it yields CASSFLAGGQTDTQYF.

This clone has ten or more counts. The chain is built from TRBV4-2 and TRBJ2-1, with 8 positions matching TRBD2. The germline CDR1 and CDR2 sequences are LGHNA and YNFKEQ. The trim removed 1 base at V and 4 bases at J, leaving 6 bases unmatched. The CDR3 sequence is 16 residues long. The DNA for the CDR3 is TGTGCCAGCAGCCAAGTGGCGTCTAGCGGGTACAATGAGCAGTTCTTC. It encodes CASSQVASSGYNEQFF.

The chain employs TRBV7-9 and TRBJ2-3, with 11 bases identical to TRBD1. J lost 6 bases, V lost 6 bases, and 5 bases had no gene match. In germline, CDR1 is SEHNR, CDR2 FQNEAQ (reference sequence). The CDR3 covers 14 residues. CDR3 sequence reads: CASSWTGGADTQYF. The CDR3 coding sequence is TGTGCCAGCAGTTGGACAGGGGGCGCCGATACGCAGTATTTT.

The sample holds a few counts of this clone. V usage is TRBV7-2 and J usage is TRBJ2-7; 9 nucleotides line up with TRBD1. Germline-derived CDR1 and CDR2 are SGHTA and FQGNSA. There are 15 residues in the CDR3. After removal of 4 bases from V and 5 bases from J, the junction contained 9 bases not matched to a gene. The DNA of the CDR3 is TGTGCCAGCAGCTCATATGGGACAGGGACTGACGAGCAGTACTTC. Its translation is CASSSYGTGTDEQYF.

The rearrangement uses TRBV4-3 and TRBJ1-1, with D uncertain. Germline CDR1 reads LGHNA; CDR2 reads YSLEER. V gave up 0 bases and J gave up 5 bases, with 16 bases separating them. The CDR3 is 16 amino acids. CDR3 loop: CASSQDSAVVRTEAFF. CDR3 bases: TGCGCCAGCAGCCAAGATTCTGCAGTTGTGAGGACTGAAGCTTTCTTT.

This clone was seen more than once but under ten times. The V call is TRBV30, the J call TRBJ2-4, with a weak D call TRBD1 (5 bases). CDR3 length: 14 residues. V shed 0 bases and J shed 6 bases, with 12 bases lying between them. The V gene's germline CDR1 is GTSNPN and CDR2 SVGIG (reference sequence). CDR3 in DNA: TGTGCCTGGAGTGTAAAAGGGGTGGGAAACATTCAGTACTTC. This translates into CAWSVKGVGNIQYF.

The DNA for the CDR3 is TGTGCCAGCAGTCCCCGACAGAACACTGAAGCTTTCTTT. As protein: CASSPRQNTEAFF. This sequence joins TRBV6-6 and TRBJ1-1, with no clear D. Germline lookup yields CDR1 MNHNY and CDR2 SVGAGI (reference sequence). The germline V and J ends were trimmed by 5 bases and 1 base, with 8 bases remaining between them. The CDR3 consists of 13 residues.

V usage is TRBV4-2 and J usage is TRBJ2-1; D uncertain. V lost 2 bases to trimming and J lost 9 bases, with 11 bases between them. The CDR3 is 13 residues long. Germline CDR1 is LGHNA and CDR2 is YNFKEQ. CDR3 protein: CASSQPEVSEQFF. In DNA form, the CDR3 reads TGTGCCAGCAGCCAACCTGAAGTGAGTGAGCAGTTCTTC.

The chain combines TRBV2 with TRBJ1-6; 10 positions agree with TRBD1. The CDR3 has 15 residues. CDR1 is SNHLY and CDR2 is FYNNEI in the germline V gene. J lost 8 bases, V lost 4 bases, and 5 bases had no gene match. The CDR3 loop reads CASSGQGAPHSPLHF. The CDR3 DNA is TGTGCCAGCAGTGGACAGGGGGCGCCCCATTCACCCCTCCACTTT.

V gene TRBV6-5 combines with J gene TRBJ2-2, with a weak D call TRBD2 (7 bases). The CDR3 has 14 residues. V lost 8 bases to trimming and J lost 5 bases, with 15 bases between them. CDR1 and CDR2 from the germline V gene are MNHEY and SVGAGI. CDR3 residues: CASSVGGRTGELFF. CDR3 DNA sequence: TGTGCCAGCTCAGTGGGGGGGCGGACCGGGGAGCTGTTTTTT.

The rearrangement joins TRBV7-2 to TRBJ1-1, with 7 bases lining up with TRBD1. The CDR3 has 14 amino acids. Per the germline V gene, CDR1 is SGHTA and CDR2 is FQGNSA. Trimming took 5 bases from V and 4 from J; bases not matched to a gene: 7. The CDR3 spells CASSLQGSGTEAFF. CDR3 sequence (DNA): TGTGCCAGCAGCCTACAGGGGAGTGGCACTGAAGCTTTCTTT.

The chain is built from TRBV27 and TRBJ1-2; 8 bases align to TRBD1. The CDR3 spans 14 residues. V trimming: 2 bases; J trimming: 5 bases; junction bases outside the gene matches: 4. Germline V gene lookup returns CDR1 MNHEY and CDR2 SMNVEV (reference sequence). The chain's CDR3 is CASSLKGQVYGYTF. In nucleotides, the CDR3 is TGTGCCAGCAGTTTAAAGGGACAGGTATATGGCTACACCTTC.

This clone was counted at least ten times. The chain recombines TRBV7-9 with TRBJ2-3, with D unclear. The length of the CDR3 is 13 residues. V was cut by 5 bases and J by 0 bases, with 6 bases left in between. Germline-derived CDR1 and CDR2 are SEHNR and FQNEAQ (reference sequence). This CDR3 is CASSPVSTDTQYF. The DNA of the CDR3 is TGTGCCAGCAGCCCTGTTAGCACAGATACGCAGTATTTT.

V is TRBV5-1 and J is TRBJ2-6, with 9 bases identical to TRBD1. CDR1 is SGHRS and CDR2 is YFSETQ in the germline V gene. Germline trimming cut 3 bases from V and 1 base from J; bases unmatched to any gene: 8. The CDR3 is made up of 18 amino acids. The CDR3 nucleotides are TGCGCCAGCAGCTGGAGGGACAGGGAGAGGTCTGGGGCCAACGTCCTGACTTTC. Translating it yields CASSWRDRERSGANVLTF. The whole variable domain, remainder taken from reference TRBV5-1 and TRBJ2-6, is KAGVTQTPRYLIKTRGQQVTLSCSPISGHRSVSWYQQTPGQGLQFLFEYFSETQRNKGNFPGRFSGRQFSNSRSEMNVSTLELGDSALYLCASSWRDRERSGANVLTFGAGSRLTVL.

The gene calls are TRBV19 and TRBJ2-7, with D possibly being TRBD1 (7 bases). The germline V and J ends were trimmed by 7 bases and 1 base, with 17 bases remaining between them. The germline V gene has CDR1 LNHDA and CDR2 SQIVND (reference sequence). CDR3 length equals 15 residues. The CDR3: CASTPGSGGSYEQYF. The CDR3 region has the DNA TGTGCCAGTACCCCTGGGTCAGGGGGGTCCTACGAGCAGTACTTC.

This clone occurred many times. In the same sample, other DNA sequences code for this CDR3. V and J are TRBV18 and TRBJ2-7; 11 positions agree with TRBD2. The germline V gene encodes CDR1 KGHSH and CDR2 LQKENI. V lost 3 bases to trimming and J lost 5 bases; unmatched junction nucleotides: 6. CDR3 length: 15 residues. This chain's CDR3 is CASSPTSGGVHEQYF. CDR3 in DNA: TGTGCCAGCTCACCCACTAGCGGGGGTGTCCACGAGCAGTACTTC.

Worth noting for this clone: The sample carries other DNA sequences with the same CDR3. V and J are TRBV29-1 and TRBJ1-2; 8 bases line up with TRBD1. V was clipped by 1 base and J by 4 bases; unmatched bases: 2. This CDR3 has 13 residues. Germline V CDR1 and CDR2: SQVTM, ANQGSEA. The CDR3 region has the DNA TGCAGCGTTGAAGTAGGACAGGGCTATGGCTACACCTTC. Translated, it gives CSVEVGQGYGYTF.

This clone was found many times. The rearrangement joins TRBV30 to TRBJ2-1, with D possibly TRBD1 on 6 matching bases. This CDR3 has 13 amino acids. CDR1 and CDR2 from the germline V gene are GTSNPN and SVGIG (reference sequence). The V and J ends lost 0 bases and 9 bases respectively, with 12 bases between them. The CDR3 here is CAWSVNPDSEQFF. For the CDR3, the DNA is TGTGCCTGGAGTGTAAACCCGGACAGTGAGCAGTTCTTC.

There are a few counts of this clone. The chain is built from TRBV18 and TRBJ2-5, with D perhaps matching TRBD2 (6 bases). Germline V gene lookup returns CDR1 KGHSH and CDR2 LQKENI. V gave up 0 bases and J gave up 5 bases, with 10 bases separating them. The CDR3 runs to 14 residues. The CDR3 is CASSPPEGVETQYF. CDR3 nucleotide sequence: TGTGCCAGCTCACCACCGGAGGGAGTGGAGACCCAGTACTTC.

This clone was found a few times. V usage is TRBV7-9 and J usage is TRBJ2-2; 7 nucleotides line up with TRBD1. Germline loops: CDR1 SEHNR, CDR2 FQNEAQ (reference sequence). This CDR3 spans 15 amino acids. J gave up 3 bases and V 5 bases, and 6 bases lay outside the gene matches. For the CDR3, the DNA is TGTGCCAGCAGCCCGGGACAGACGGACACCGGGGAGCTGTTTTTT. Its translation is CASSPGQTDTGELFF. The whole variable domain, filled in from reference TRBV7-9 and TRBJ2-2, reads DTGVSQNPRHKITKRGQNVTFRCDPISEHNRLYWYRQTLGQGPEFLTYFQNEAQLEKSRLLSDRFSAERPKGSFSTLEIQRTEQGDSAMYLCASSPGQTDTGELFFGEGSRLTVL.

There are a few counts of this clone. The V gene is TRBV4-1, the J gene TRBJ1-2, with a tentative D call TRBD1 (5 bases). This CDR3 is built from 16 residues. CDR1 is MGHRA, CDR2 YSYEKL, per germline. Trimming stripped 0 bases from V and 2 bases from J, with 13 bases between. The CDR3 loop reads CASSQDSTGGNYGYTF. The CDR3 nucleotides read TGCGCCAGCAGCCAAGATAGCACGGGGGGAAACTATGGCTACACCTTC.

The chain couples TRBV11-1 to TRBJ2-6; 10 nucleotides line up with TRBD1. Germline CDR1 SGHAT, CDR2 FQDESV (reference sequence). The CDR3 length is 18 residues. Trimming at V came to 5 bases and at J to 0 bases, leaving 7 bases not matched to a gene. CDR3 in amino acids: CASSPGQGSLSGANVLTF. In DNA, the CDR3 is TGTGCCAGCAGCCCGGGACAGGGGTCCCTCTCTGGGGCCAACGTCCTGACTTTC.

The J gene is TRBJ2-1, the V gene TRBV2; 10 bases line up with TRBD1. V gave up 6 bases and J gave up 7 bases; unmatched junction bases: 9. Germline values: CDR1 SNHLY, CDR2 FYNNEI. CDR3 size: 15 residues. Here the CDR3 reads CASRGGDRGINEQFF. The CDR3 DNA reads TGTGCCAGCAGGGGGGGGGACAGGGGTATAAATGAGCAGTTCTTC.

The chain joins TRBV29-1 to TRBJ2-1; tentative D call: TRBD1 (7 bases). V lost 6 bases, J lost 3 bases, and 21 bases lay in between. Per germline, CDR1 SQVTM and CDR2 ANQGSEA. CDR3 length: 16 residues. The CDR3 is CSVLRLEGAGYNEQFF. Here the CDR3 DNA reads TGCAGCGTCCTCCGTCTGGAGGGGGCTGGCTACAATGAGCAGTTCTTC.

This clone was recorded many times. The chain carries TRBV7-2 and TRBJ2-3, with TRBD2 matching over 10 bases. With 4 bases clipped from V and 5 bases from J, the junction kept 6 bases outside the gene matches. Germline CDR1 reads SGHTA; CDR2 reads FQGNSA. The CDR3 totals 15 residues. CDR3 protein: CASSSTSGGGDTQYF. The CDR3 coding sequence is TGTGCCAGCAGCTCGACAAGCGGGGGGGGAGATACGCAGTATTTT.

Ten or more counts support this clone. CDR3: CSALISNTEAFF. The CDR3 coding sequence is TGCAGCGCCCTAATATCTAACACTGAAGCTTTCTTT. The chain carries TRBV29-1 and TRBJ1-1; no clear D gene. Germline V gene sequence: CDR1 SQVTM, CDR2 ANQGSEA. The CDR3 consists of 12 residues. The V and J ends lost 7 bases and 2 bases respectively, with 11 bases between them.

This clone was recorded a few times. CDR3 nucleotide sequence: TGTGCCAGCAGCCGGGACAGGGGAGGCCGAGAGACCCAGTACTTC. This gives the protein CASSRDRGGRETQYF. J is TRBJ2-5 and V is TRBV11-1, with TRBD1 matching 10 bases. Germline V gene sequence: CDR1 SGHAT, CDR2 FQDESV (reference sequence). This CDR3 has 15 residues. V shed 5 bases, J shed 4 bases, and the junction held 7 bases outside the gene matches. The full variable domain, rest sourced from reference TRBV11-1 and TRBJ2-5, is EAEVAQSPRYKITEKSQAVAFWCDPISGHATLYWYRQILGQGPELLVQFQDESVVDDSQLPKDRFSAERLKGVDSTLKIQPAELGDSAMYLCASSRDRGGRETQYFGPGTRLLVL.

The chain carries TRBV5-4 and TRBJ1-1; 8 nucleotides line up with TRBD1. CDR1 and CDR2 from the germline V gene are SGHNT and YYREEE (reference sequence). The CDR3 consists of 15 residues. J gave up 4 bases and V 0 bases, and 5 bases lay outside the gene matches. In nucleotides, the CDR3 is TGTGCCAGCAGCTTGGGGACAGGGCAGGGCACTGAAGCTTTCTTT. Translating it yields CASSLGTGQGTEAFF.

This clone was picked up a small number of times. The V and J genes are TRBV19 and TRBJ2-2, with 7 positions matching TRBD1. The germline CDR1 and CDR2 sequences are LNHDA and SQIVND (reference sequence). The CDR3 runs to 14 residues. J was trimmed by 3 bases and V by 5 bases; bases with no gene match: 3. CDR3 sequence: CASSEDRDTGELFF. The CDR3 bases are TGTGCCAGTAGTGAAGACAGGGACACCGGGGAGCTGTTTTTT.

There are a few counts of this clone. The CDR3 DNA reads TGTGCCTGGTGGGGGACCTCCAACAGGGGGATTGGCTACACCTTC. Translated, it gives CAWWGTSNRGIGYTF. V usage is TRBV30 and J usage is TRBJ1-2, with 8 positions matching TRBD1. V was pared by 5 bases and J by 7 bases, with 15 bases of the junction left unmatched. Germline CDR1 is GTSNPN and CDR2 is SVGIG (reference sequence). The CDR3 has 15 amino acids.